This T cell receptor (beta chain) is drawn from a study of PD-1 blockade in classical Hodgkin lymphoma. Time point specified: cycle 4 day 1 (C4D1), after 5 to 7 weeks of nivolumab. Each patient relapsed following autologous stem cell transplantation, and prior brentuximab vedotin exposure differed. Comments on this clone: What it binds is unknown.

Measured with immunoSEQ multiplex PCR; TCRdb has only the in-frame clones, and not every one. The sample lists roughly 19,000 clones; around three quarters were seen once. This CDR3 has 11 amino acids. Germline CDR1 MNHNS, CDR2 SASEGT. V dropped 2 bases and J dropped 2 bases, with 0 bases sitting between them. Points from the study as a whole: Similar baseline diversity was found in complete responders and newly diagnosed patients.

This clonotype was obtained from a human donor with classical Hodgkin lymphoma. Specimen: peripheral blood mononuclear cells (PBMCs), collected before the fourth cycle of nivolumab. The chain employs TRBV6-1 and TRBJ2-5, with no clear D. In DNA form, the CDR3 reads TGTGCCAGCAGTGAACAAGAGACCCAGTACTTC. This codes for CASSEQETQYF.